This passage covers 11 T cell receptor beta chains from one sample sequenced in a study of immune evolution from preneoplasia to lung adenocarcinoma. Data came from immunoSEQ multiplex PCR; TCRdb stores just in-frame clones and leaves some out. The sample carries over 4,000 clones, around four fifths recorded once. Sequenced input: FFPE minimally invasive lung adenocarcinoma tissue. Receptors were obtained from a person aged 65 to 85 with lung adenocarcinoma.

This clone has a handful of counts. This chain joins TRBV21-1 and TRBJ2-3; the table's D call, TRBD2, was not checked against the DNA. TRBV21-1 is labeled a pseudogene. CDR3 size: 17 residues. The CDR3 bases are TGTGCCAGCAGCCTACGCGGGACTAGCGGGAGGACAGATACGCAGTATTTT. Protein product: CASSLRGTSGRTDTQYF.

The chain combines TRBV21-1 with TRBJ1-4. TRBV21-1 is given as a pseudogene. The CDR3 spans 15 residues. CDR3 nucleotide sequence: TGTGCCAGCAGCCCGCGGGACCAAAATAATGAAAAACTGTTTTTT. Encoded protein: CASSPRDQNNEKLFF.

The chain has TRBV4-3 and TRBJ2-3; TRBD2 matches 15 bases. Germline V gene sequence: CDR1 LGHNA, CDR2 YSLEER. CDR3 size: 18 residues. Germline trimming cut 1 base from V and 0 bases from J; bases unmatched to any gene: 2. Here the CDR3 DNA reads TGCGCCAGCAGCCAAGGTGGACTAGCGGGAGGGAGCACAGATACGCAGTATTTT. Residues: CASSQGGLAGGSTDTQYF.

This chain connects TRBV9 to TRBJ1-2; D is unresolved. The germline V gene encodes CDR1 SGDLS and CDR2 YYNGEE. This CDR3 spans 13 amino acids. Trimming took off 5 bases at V and 4 bases at J, with 12 bases between the two ends. The CDR3 is CASRSGVSYGYTF. For the CDR3, the DNA is TGTGCCAGCAGGTCGGGAGTGAGCTATGGCTACACCTTC.

The CDR3 loop reads CASSHQGWYNEQFF. CDR3 DNA: TGTGCCAGTAGTCATCAGGGGTGGTACAATGAGCAGTTCTTC. This chain uses TRBV19 with TRBJ2-1; weak D call: TRBD1 (6 bases). This CDR3 has 14 amino acids. V shed 5 bases and J shed 4 bases, with 12 bases lying between them. Germline CDR1 reads LNHDA; CDR2 reads SQIVND (reference sequence).

V and J are TRBV5-8 and TRBJ1-4; tentatively, D is TRBD1 (5 bases). In germline, CDR1 is SGHTS, CDR2 YDEGEE. This CDR3 comprises 16 residues. The V gene lost 4 bases and the J gene lost 0 bases, with 13 bases spanning the gap. CDR3 loop: CASSETWGATNEKLFF. The CDR3 bases are TGTGCCAGCAGCGAAACCTGGGGCGCAACTAATGAAAAACTGTTTTTT.

The chain uses TRBV19 and TRBJ2-2; 11 nucleotides match TRBD2. Trimming cost V 1 base and J 5 bases; bases outside gene matches: 12. Germline V gene sequence: CDR1 LNHDA, CDR2 SQIVND (reference sequence). CDR3 size: 19 residues. This CDR3 reads CASSIGLAGGSMGTGELFF. CDR3 nucleotides: TGTGCCAGTAGTATAGGTCTAGCGGGGGGATCCATGGGAACCGGGGAGCTGTTTTTT.

This rearrangement joins TRBV30 to TRBJ2-5, with 8 bases aligning to TRBD1. Germline CDR1 is GTSNPN and CDR2 is SVGIG (reference sequence). After removal of 2 bases from V and 2 bases from J, the junction contained 13 bases not matched to a gene. The CDR3 length is 17 residues. The CDR3 DNA reads TGTGCCTGGAGTTACCCTCGACAGGGGACCTCGCAAGAGACCCAGTACTTC. Translated, it gives CAWSYPRQGTSQETQYF.

This sequence joins TRBV7-8 and TRBJ2-7; 8 bases match TRBD2. This CDR3 has 14 amino acids. Germline CDR1 and CDR2: SGHVS and FQNEAQ. V shed 3 bases, J shed 3 bases, and the junction held 4 bases outside the gene matches. The CDR3 DNA sequence: TGTGCCAGCAGCTTGACTAGCGCGAGCTACGAGCAGTACTTC. It is translated as CASSLTSASYEQYF.

This clone appeared once. The V gene is TRBV7-2, the J gene TRBJ2-1; no clear D. The CDR3 is 15 amino acids. Per the germline V gene, CDR1 is SGHTA and CDR2 is FQGNSA. Trimming took 2 bases from V and 0 from J, leaving 8 bases between them. The CDR3 protein is CASSLMAVSYNEQFF. In DNA, the CDR3 is TGTGCCAGCAGCTTAATGGCAGTCTCCTACAATGAGCAGTTCTTC.

The chain joins TRBV2 to TRBJ2-1; D ambiguous. Germline assignment: CDR1 SNHLY and CDR2 FYNNEI. The V gene lost 3 bases and the J gene lost 7 bases, with 7 bases spanning the gap. CDR3 length: 12 amino acids. In nucleotides, the CDR3 is TGTGCCAGCAGTGAGATGGGAAATGAGCAGTTCTTC. It yields the protein CASSEMGNEQFF.